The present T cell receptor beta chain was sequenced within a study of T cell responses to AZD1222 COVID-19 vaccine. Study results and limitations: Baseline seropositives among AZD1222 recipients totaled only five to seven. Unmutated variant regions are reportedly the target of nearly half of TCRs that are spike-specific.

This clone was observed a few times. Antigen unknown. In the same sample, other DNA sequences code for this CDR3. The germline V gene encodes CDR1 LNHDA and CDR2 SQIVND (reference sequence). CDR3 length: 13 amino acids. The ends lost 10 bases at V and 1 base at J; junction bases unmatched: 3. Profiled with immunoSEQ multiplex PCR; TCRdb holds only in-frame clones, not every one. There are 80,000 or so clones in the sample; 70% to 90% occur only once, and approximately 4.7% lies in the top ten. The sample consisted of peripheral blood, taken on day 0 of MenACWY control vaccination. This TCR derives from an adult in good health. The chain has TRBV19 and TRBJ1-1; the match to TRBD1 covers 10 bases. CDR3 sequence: CATRDRGNTEAFF. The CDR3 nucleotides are TGTGCCACCCGGGACAGGGGGAACACTGAAGCTTTCTTT.